This is a list of T cell receptor beta chains from one sample in a study of CDR3 diversity in severe acne. Using its own MiXCR run on the PCR reads, TCRdb lists one record per CDR3 protein. The sample includes about 85,000 distinct CDR3 sequences, around half seen only once; the top ten take 10%. Sequenced: blood. The receptors stem from a male donor in good health, serving as a control. Each CDR3 is given with its conserved first and last residue. D genes are given only for firm matches. Size is stated for part of the rows, as once, few or many counts, or as a class when the clone is expanded.

D,V,J,size,DNA,CDR3
NA,TRBV11-2,TRBJ1-1,many,TGTGCCAGCAGCACCGTTGAAGCTTTCTTT,CASSTVEAFF
NA,TRBV14,TRBJ2-7,NA,TGTGCCAGCAGCCATCCCATCGGTGCAGGGGAGGTGTACGGGACTGACGAGCAGTACTTC,CASSHPIGAGEVYGTDEQYF
NA,TRBV7-8,TRBJ2-3,many,TGTGCCAGCAGCGACGACAGATTCACAGATACGCAGTATTTT,CASSDDRFTDTQYF
NA,TRBV2,TRBJ1-4,few,TGTGCCAGCAGTTCCACGGTCCCGACTAATGAAAAACTGTTTTTT,CASSSTVPTNEKLFF
NA,TRBV28,TRBJ2-7,NA,TGTGCCAGCAGACTCAGGGAATACTACGAGCAGTACTTC,CASRLREYYEQYF
NA,TRBV12-3/TRBV12-4,TRBJ2-2,NA,TGTGCCAGTCAAGCTCCAGGGGGGCCCGGGGAGCTGTTTTTT,CASQAPGGPGELFF
NA,TRBV7-9,TRBJ2-2,few,TGTGCCAGCAGCCCTTGGGGTACCGGGGAGCTGTTTTTT,CASSPWGTGELFF
TRBD1,TRBV27,TRBJ1-2,NA,TGTGCCAGCAGTAAAGGGGACAGCCGCGGCTACACCTTC,CASSKGDSRGYTF
NA,TRBV30,TRBJ2-7,many,TGTGCCTGGAATAGGGACGGCCCGACCTACGAGCAGTACTTC,CAWNRDGPTYEQYF
NA,TRBV2,TRBJ1-2,many,TGTGCCAGCGAGGAGGGCGGCAGTAACTACTATGGCTACACCTTC,CASEEGGSNYYGYTF
NA,TRBV20-1,TRBJ2-1,NA,TGCAGTGCAACCCCTAGCAGGGACTTAGGTGAGCAGTTCTTC,CSATPSRDLGEQFF
NA,TRBV4-1,TRBJ1-4,many,TGCGCCAGCAGCCAAGGGTTGTTCGGGGAAAAACTGTTTTTT,CASSQGLFGEKLFF
NA,TRBV3-1,TRBJ2-1,NA,TGTGCCAGCAGCCTACGAACTGGTCCGTGGGACTTC,CASSLRTGPWDF
TRBD2,TRBV4-1,TRBJ2-5,NA,TGTGCCAGCAGCCTCCCGGGACTAGAGGGGGAGACCCAGTACTTC,CASSLPGLEGETQYF
TRBD2,TRBV20-1,TRBJ2-7,NA,TGCAGTGCTCGGGGCGGGGCGGGAGGTCCGTACGAGCAGTACTTC,CSARGGAGGPYEQYF
TRBD2,TRBV6-1,TRBJ2-3,many,TGTGCCAGCAACCCTTTAGCGGGAGAGCGAGATACGCAGTATTTT,CASNPLAGERDTQYF
NA,TRBV7-4,TRBJ2-7,NA,TGTGCCAGCAGCTTGAGGGACACCGCTGGGGAGCAGTACTTC,CASSLRDTAGEQYF
TRBD2,TRBV24-1,TRBJ2-7,few,TGTGCCACCAGTGACCCTAGCGGGTCCCGTTACGAGCAGTACTTC,CATSDPSGSRYEQYF
NA,TRBV15,TRBJ1-6,NA,TGTGCCACCAGCAGAGAAATGAGGACTCTCAGGGGTAATTCACCCCCCCACTTT,CATSREMRTLRGNSPPHF
NA,TRBV2,TRBJ2-7,once,TGTGCCAGCAGTGAAGAACTGGGGTTTAAAGAGCAGTACTTC,CASSEELGFKEQYF
TRBD1,TRBV7-3,TRBJ2-5,NA,TGTGCCAGCAGCACCCTAGGGGGCACTGGGACCCAGTACTTC,CASSTLGGTGTQYF
NA,TRBV2,TRBJ1-1,few,TGTGCCAGCAGGTGGAGGGGAAATCCTGAAGCTTTCTTT,CASRWRGNPEAFF
NA,TRBV6-6,TRBJ2-7,once,TGTGCCAGCAGTTACGGGGCAGTGAGAGAGCAGTACTTC,CASSYGAVREQYF
TRBD2,TRBV4-1,TRBJ2-1,NA,TGCGCCAGCAGCCAAGATTTCGGGACTAGCAATGAGCAGTTCTTC,CASSQDFGTSNEQFF
NA,TRBV4-1,TRBJ2-3,many,TGCGCCAGCAGCCAAGCACAGGGTGCTAGCACAGATACGCAGTATTTT,CASSQAQGASTDTQYF
NA,TRBV29-1,TRBJ1-2,many,TGCAGCGTTGAAGAAGGGTTCCGTGGCTACACCTTC,CSVEEGFRGYTF
NA,TRBV2,TRBJ1-1,medium-sized,TGTGCCAGCAGTAGTTCAGGGAACGCTGAAGCTTTCTTT,CASSSSGNAEAFF
TRBD1,TRBV5-5,TRBJ1-2,NA,TGTGCCAGCAGGTCAACAGGGGGGGCCGGTGGCTACACCTTC,CASRSTGGAGGYTF
TRBD2,TRBV6-1,TRBJ2-7,NA,TGTGTCAGCAGTCCCGGGACTAGCGTGTCCTACGAGCAGTACTTC,CVSSPGTSVSYEQYF
NA,TRBV13,TRBJ1-2,few,TGTGCCAGCAGAGGAGGAGGGGCGCTTAACTATGGCTACACCTTC,CASRGGGALNYGYTF
NA,TRBV2,TRBJ2-7,NA,TGTGCCAGCAGTAACACGGGGGGCGCCTACGAGCAGTACTTC,CASSNTGGAYEQYF
TRBD1,TRBV12-3/TRBV12-4,TRBJ1-5,many,TGTGCCAGCCATCAGGGGGCGGGCAATCAGCCCCAGCATTTT,CASHQGAGNQPQHF